The next 17 T cell receptor beta chains were all read from a single sample in a study of cytomegalovirus exposure and HLA in healthy donors (dated by TCRdb to about 2017). The method behind the library was the immunoSEQ multiplex PCR assay. A mixture of 60 forward primers for TCR Vbeta segments and 13 reverse primers for TCR Jbeta segments was used in the multiplex PCR. TCRdb took this table from immuneACCESS and kept in-frame rearrangements with V and J called. Such tables lack part of the clones; where checked against another copy, unresolved V genes explain under half of the gap, and the rest is unexplained. This sample gives 160,000 or so clones in total; around 80% of them show up just once. The top ten clonotypes cover 7% of the sample. The sample consisted of PBMCs. These receptor sequences come from a woman under 40 in good health and CMV-seropositive.

The chain recombines TRBV7-2 with TRBJ2-2; 9 bases map to TRBD2. CDR3 length: 17 amino acids. Germline lookup yields CDR1 SGHTA and CDR2 FQGNSA. The J segment lost 2 bases and the V segment lost 5 bases, leaving 9 bases of the junction unmatched. CDR3 coding DNA: TGTGCCAGCAGCCCGGGGGGGGGACTAGCTAACACCGGGGAGCTGTTTTTT. Residues: CASSPGGGLANTGELFF.

CDR3 bases: TGTGCCAGCAGTTACGGAGATCAGCCCCAGCATTTT. This sequence encodes CASSYGDQPQHF. The chain recombines TRBV6-6 with TRBJ1-5, with D unclear. CDR3 size: 12 residues. From germline, CDR1 is MNHNY and CDR2 SVGAGI (reference sequence). Trimming shortened V by 2 bases and J by 5 bases, and 4 bases separated the two germline ends.

V usage is TRBV9 and J usage is TRBJ2-2; TRBD1 matches at 11 bases. Germline V lookup: CDR1 SGDLS, CDR2 YYNGEE. J was trimmed by 5 bases and V by 0 bases; bases with no gene match: 3. This CDR3 spans 16 amino acids. The CDR3, as DNA: TGTGCCAGCAGCGTAGGGGGACAGGGGGTTACCGGGGAGCTGTTTTTT. Residues: CASSVGGQGVTGELFF.

The V and J genes are TRBV7-2 and TRBJ1-1; D is perhaps TRBD1 (5 bases). V lost 4 bases and J lost 0, with 9 bases in between. The CDR3 has 14 amino acids. Germline lookup yields CDR1 SGHTA and CDR2 FQGNSA. CDR3 loop: CASSYGGMNTEAFF. CDR3 sequence (DNA): TGTGCCAGCAGCTACGGGGGAATGAACACTGAAGCTTTCTTT. Full variable domain (rest looked up from reference TRBV7-2 and TRBJ1-1): GAGVSQSPSNKVTEKGKDVELRCDPISGHTALYWYRQSLGQGLEFLIYFQGNSAPDKSGLPSDRFSAERTGGSVSTLTIQRTQQEDSAVYLCASSYGGMNTEAFFGQGTRLTVV.

The chain couples TRBV2 to TRBJ1-6; D is perhaps TRBD1 (5 bases). Germline CDR1 reads SNHLY; CDR2 reads FYNNEI. Trimming cost V 4 bases and J 0 bases, with 13 bases left between them. CDR3 size: 17 residues. Here the CDR3 DNA reads TGTGCCAGCAGTGCTCAGGGTGTTAGCTCCTATAATTCACCCCTCCACTTT. This gives the protein CASSAQGVSSYNSPLHF. The full variable domain, rest sourced from reference TRBV2 and TRBJ1-6, is EPEVTQTPSHQVTQMGQEVILRCVPISNHLYFYWYRQILGQKVEFLVSFYNNEISEKSEIFDDQFSVERPDGSNFTLKIRSTKLEDSAMYFCASSAQGVSSYNSPLHFGNGTRLTVT.

This rearrangement joins TRBV7-2 to TRBJ1-4; 7 bases are shared with TRBD1. The germline CDR1 and CDR2 sequences are SGHTA and FQGNSA. V dropped 4 bases and J dropped 8; count of bases not matched to a gene: 10. This CDR3 spans 15 amino acids. This CDR3 reads CASSSRDSGGEKLFF. For the CDR3, the DNA is TGTGCCAGCAGCTCCAGGGACAGCGGGGGAGAAAAACTGTTTTTT.

In DNA form, the CDR3 reads TGTGCCAGCATGAGGGTTGGGTACACTGAAGCTTTCTTT. Translated: CASMRVGYTEAFF. V gene TRBV28 combines with J gene TRBJ1-1; no clear D gene. V was trimmed by 7 bases and J by 3 bases, leaving 12 bases between them. The CDR3 totals 13 residues. CDR1 is MDHEN, CDR2 SYDVKM, per germline.

This sequence joins TRBV10-3 and TRBJ2-3; TRBD2 matches at 12 bases. Germline loops: CDR1 ENHRY, CDR2 SYGVKD. V was clipped by 7 bases and J by 2 bases; unmatched bases: 4. This CDR3 comprises 15 residues. CDR3: CAITSSGGATDTQYF. As DNA, the CDR3 is TGTGCCATCACCTCTAGCGGGGGGGCCACAGATACGCAGTATTTT.

This clone was recorded once. This chain connects TRBV6-1 to TRBJ1-2, with D unresolved. Germline lookup yields CDR1 MNHNS and CDR2 SASEGT. The CDR3 runs to 15 residues. The V end lost 11 bases, the J end lost 6 bases, and 25 bases lay between the germline ends. CDR3 coding DNA: TGTGCCGGAGCAAGGAGCGACGTACTCGGAAATGGCTACACCTTC. This gives the protein CAGARSDVLGNGYTF.

The chain uses TRBV7-8 and TRBJ2-3; TRBD2 aligns across 9 bases. The V and J ends lost 5 bases and 3 bases, in that order; junction bases with no gene match: 9. Germline values: CDR1 SGHVS, CDR2 FQNEAQ. The CDR3 extends over 16 amino acids. CDR3 in amino acids: CASSLTGLALTDTQYF. CDR3 coding DNA: TGTGCCAGCAGCCTAACGGGACTAGCACTTACAGATACGCAGTATTTT.

V and J are TRBV6-5 and TRBJ2-7; a weak D match, TRBD1 (5 bases). The CDR3 is 15 amino acids. Germline lookup yields CDR1 MNHEY and CDR2 SVGAGI. V dropped 6 bases and J dropped 3 bases, with 18 bases sitting between them. The CDR3 loop is CASSQGVSFDYEQYF. CDR3 in DNA: TGTGCCAGCAGCCAAGGGGTGTCCTTCGACTACGAGCAGTACTTC.

The chain employs TRBV11-3 and TRBJ2-2, with 10 bases fitting TRBD1. There are 18 residues in the CDR3. J was trimmed by 4 bases and V by 2 bases; bases with no gene match: 10. Germline V lookup: CDR1 SGHNT, CDR2 YENEEA. The chain's CDR3 is CASSLSWGTGEITGELFF. The CDR3 DNA is TGTGCCAGCAGCTTAAGTTGGGGGACAGGGGAGATCACCGGGGAGCTGTTTTTT.

This clone has just one count. The chain has TRBV19 and TRBJ1-1; D gene unclear. The CDR3 length is 13 residues. CDR1 LNHDA and CDR2 SQIVND come from the germline V gene (reference sequence). Trimming took off 1 base at V and 8 bases at J, with 11 bases between the two ends. The CDR3 nucleotides read TGTGCCAGTAGTATAGGCCTCGGTTTGGAAGCTTTCTTT. The encoded protein is CASSIGLGLEAFF.

This rearrangement joins TRBV19 to TRBJ1-4; 7 bases line up with TRBD1. With V trimmed by 5 bases and J by 4 bases, 7 bases remained unmatched. Per germline, CDR1 LNHDA and CDR2 SQIVND (reference sequence). This CDR3 has 15 residues. The DNA for the CDR3 is TGTGCCAGTAGTGTCACGGGACAGATTAATGAAAAACTGTTTTTT. Translation gives CASSVTGQINEKLFF.

The chain joins TRBV6-5 to TRBJ1-2; TRBD1 is a possible D gene (6 bases). CDR1 MNHEY and CDR2 SVGAGI come from the germline V gene. The CDR3 contains 14 residues. Trimming took 2 bases from V and 2 from J, leaving 9 bases between them. CDR3 amino acids: CASSYRRGNYGYTF. The CDR3 nucleotides read TGTGCCAGCAGTTACCGCAGGGGCAACTATGGCTACACCTTC.

The chain recombines TRBV4-1 with TRBJ1-4; unclear D gene. Germline CDR1 MGHRA, CDR2 YSYEKL. Trimming cost V 0 bases and J 0 bases, with 14 bases left between them. CDR3 length: 18 residues. The CDR3 loop is CASSQDPPAAATNEKLFF. CDR3 nucleotide sequence: TGCGCCAGCAGCCAAGATCCCCCTGCGGCGGCAACTAATGAAAAACTGTTTTTT.

The V gene is TRBV6-5, the J gene TRBJ1-6, with D hard to call. V lost 2 bases, J lost 7 bases, and 12 bases lay in between. This CDR3 has 15 residues. Germline lookup yields CDR1 MNHEY and CDR2 SVGAGI. In DNA, the CDR3 is TGTGCCAGCAGTTACGGGCCCCACAGAAATTCACCCCTCCACTTT. Translated: CASSYGPHRNSPLHF.